The 6 T cell receptor beta chains below come from one sample, sequenced in a study of vaccination and CD4 T cells after COVID-19. Scientists ran DNA taken from cultured CD4+ T cells through the Oncomine TCR Beta short-read assay for sequencing. TCRdb re-called the PCR reads with MiXCR, one entry per CDR3 protein. The profile shows approximately 9,500 distinct CDR3 sequences, 20% to 30% of them singletons. Documented treatment: approximately nine-day PBMC culture with coronavirus spike peptide pools or control peptides (ViraFEST assay). No antigens are known for them. Here the sequenced sample was CD4+ T cells from blood, cultured in vitro, taken before SARS-CoV-2 vaccination. The origin of the receptors is a human donor who received a COVID-19 vaccine.

This clonotype has more than one count but fewer than ten. V gene TRBV12-3 or TRBV12-4 combines with J gene TRBJ1-1, with 8 bases aligning to TRBD1. The J segment lost 1 base and the V segment lost 6 bases, leaving 7 bases of the junction unmatched. The CDR3 totals 15 residues. The CDR3 protein is CASRPGTGGNTEAFF. The DNA of the CDR3 is TGTGCCAGCAGACCTGGGACAGGAGGGAACACTGAAGCTTTCTTT.

The V gene is TRBV6-4, the J gene TRBJ1-1, with 7 bases fitting TRBD1. CDR3 length: 13 amino acids. Germline CDR1 MRHNA, CDR2 SNTAGT. With 5 bases clipped from V and 1 base from J, the junction kept 1 base outside the gene matches. The CDR3 reads CASSRTGNTEAFF. The CDR3 DNA reads as TGTGCCAGCAGTAGGACAGGGAACACTGAAGCTTTCTTT.

In this sample, this clonotype is medium-sized. The J gene is TRBJ2-3, the V gene TRBV20-1, with 9 bases that match TRBD2. The CDR3 runs to 14 residues. Unmatched junction bases numbered 3, after V lost 2 bases and J lost 3 bases. Germline CDR1 DFQATT, CDR2 SNEGSKA (reference sequence). CDR3 sequence (DNA): TGCAGTGCTAGAAAGCGGGGGGTTACAGATACGCAGTATTTT. Translating gives CSARKRGVTDTQYF.

This clonotype turned up a few times. V usage is TRBV12-3 or TRBV12-4 and J usage is TRBJ2-3; D is possibly TRBD1 or TRBD2 (6 bases each). The ends were cut back, 7 bases at V and 1 base at J, with 15 bases in the middle. The CDR3 contains 15 residues. CDR3 in amino acids: CASMRDTGGTDTQYF. CDR3 nucleotides: TGTGCCAGCATGAGGGACACGGGGGGCACAGATACGCAGTATTTT.

A word on this clonotype: Germline and junction disagree at one end, which may indicate a read error. The rearrangement uses TRBV19 and TRBJ1-5; 7 bases align to TRBD1. The CDR3 totals 15 residues. Per the germline V gene, CDR1 is LNHDA and CDR2 is SQIVND (reference sequence). This chain's CDR3 is CASISGTALNQLQHF. The CDR3 DNA reads as TGTGCCAGTATCTCCGGGACAGCTTTAAATCAGCTCCAGCATTTT.

This chain joins TRBV5-4 and TRBJ2-6, with D unclear. Per germline, CDR1 SGHNT and CDR2 YYREEE (reference sequence). This CDR3 comprises 18 residues. V was clipped by 0 bases and J by 2 bases, with 15 bases between them. This CDR3 reads CASSLAILTEAGANVLTF. CDR3 bases: TGTGCCAGCAGCTTGGCGATCCTTACGGAAGCTGGGGCCAACGTCCTGACTTTC.